The 5 T cell receptor beta chains given below trace back to one sample, sequenced in a study of early T cells in non-severe SARS-CoV-2 infection. TCRdb independently ran MiXCR on the 5' RACE reads; one entry per CDR3 protein. The table records roughly 100,000 distinct CDR3 sequences, approximately 12% of them present only once. The source material was whole blood, sampled at baseline. These receptors were obtained from an adult who was a healthcare worker with PCR-confirmed SARS-CoV-2 infection or an uninfected control (not recorded which).

The chain recombines TRBV5-1 with TRBJ2-7; D unclear. The CDR3 has 11 amino acids. Germline V lookup: CDR1 SGHRS, CDR2 YFSETQ. The germline V and J ends were trimmed by 0 bases and 11 bases, with 9 bases remaining between them. The CDR3 loop reads CASSLGGSKYF. CDR3 nucleotides: TGCGCCAGCAGCTTGGGTGGAAGTAAGTACTTC. The full variable domain, with the rest looked up from reference TRBV5-1 and TRBJ2-7, is KAGVTQTPRYLIKTRGQQVTLSCSPISGHRSVSWYQQTPGQGLQFLFEYFSETQRNKGNFPGRFSGRQFSNSRSEMNVSTLELGDSALYLCASSLGGSKYFGPGTRLTVT.

This clonotype appeared a single time. The chain links TRBV2 to TRBJ2-2; no definite D call. Per the germline V gene, CDR1 is SNHLY and CDR2 is FYNNEI. CDR3 length: 11 residues. Trimming left V 8 bases short and J 3 bases short, with 4 bases between. The CDR3: CASGYTGELFF. In DNA, the CDR3 is TGTGCCAGCGGATACACCGGGGAGCTGTTTTTT.

The CDR3 reads CASSTRGGRYNEQFF. The CDR3 nucleotides are TGTGCCAGCAGCACCCGCGGGGGCCGGTACAATGAGCAGTTCTTC. The chain couples TRBV3-1 to TRBJ2-1; TRBD2 might be the D (7 bases). CDR3 length: 15 amino acids. Germline V lookup: CDR1 LGHDT, CDR2 YNNKEL (reference sequence). V gave up 5 bases and J gave up 4 bases, with 15 bases separating them.

This clonotype was counted between two and nine times. The chain uses TRBV5-5 and TRBJ2-2, with 8 bases aligning to TRBD2. Germline V gene sequence: CDR1 SGHKS, CDR2 YYEKEE (reference sequence). The V gene end was trimmed by 0 bases and the J gene end by 2 bases; junction bases not matched to a gene: 6. This CDR3 is 17 amino acids long. The CDR3 nucleotides read TGTGCCAGCAGCTTGGTGGTAGCGGGGAGTAACACCGGGGAGCTGTTTTTT. This codes for CASSLVVAGSNTGELFF. The whole variable domain, remainder taken from reference TRBV5-5 and TRBJ2-2, is DAGVTQSPTHLIKTRGQQVTLRCSPISGHKSVSWYQQVLGQGPQFIFQYYEKEERGRGNFPDRFSARQFPNYSSELNVNALLLGDSALYLCASSLVVAGSNTGELFFGEGSRLTVL.

V and J are TRBV11-2 and TRBJ2-1; D is unresolved. Germline CDR1 is SGHAT and CDR2 is FQNNGV. There are 16 residues in the CDR3. The V and J ends lost 5 bases and 9 bases respectively, with 23 bases between them. The CDR3 region is CASSTLAGPTGTEQFF. The CDR3 nucleotides read TGTGCCAGCAGCACCCTCGCCGGGCCCACGGGCACTGAGCAGTTCTTC.